This is a list of T cell receptor beta chains from one sample in a study of blood T cell repertoires in COVID-19. The assay was immunoSEQ multiplex PCR, and TCRdb's table has in-frame clones only and misses some. The sample has 100,000 or so clones, around 89% seen once. The sequenced sample was peripheral blood. The receptors derive from a woman over 75 with acute or convalescent COVID-19. Both conserved end residues are part of each CDR3. Fields, in order: CDR3 DNA, CDR3 protein, V gene, clone size, D gene, J gene. The D gene is left open where the match is weak. The listing skips clone size in some rows; elsewhere it reads once, few, many or a size class.

DNA: TGTGCCAGCAGCCCACTCGAGGGCTACACCTTC; CDR3: CASSPLEGYTF; V: TRBV7-9; size: few; D: .; J: TRBJ1-2
DNA: TGTGCCAGCAGTCGCCGCCGGCCGTACAGGGTAGATGTGAACACTGAAGCTTTCTTT; CDR3: CASSRRRPYRVDVNTEAFF; V: TRBV6-6; size: .; D: .; J: TRBJ1-1
DNA: TGTGCCACCAGTGATTTCCCTAGCGGGGGTTCCTACAATGAGCAGTTCTTC; CDR3: CATSDFPSGGSYNEQFF; V: TRBV24-1; size: .; D: TRBD2; J: TRBJ2-1
DNA: TGTGCCATCAGGCTGACCGGGACTAGCGGCTACGAGCAGTACTTC; CDR3: CAIRLTGTSGYEQYF; V: TRBV10-3; size: .; D: TRBD2; J: TRBJ2-7
DNA: TGTGCCAGCAGTGAGGAGGGGCGGGTGAACACTGAAGCTTTCTTT; CDR3: CASSEEGRVNTEAFF; V: TRBV2; size: .; D: .; J: TRBJ1-1
DNA: TGTGCCAGCAGCTTGACAACGGGACTAGCGGGGGCGCAGCAGTACTTC; CDR3: CASSLTTGLAGAQQYF; V: TRBV7-2; size: .; D: TRBD2; J: TRBJ2-7
DNA: TGTGCCAGCAGGGACAATGATGAAAAACTGTTTTTT; CDR3: CASRDNDEKLFF; V: TRBV2; size: .; D: .; J: TRBJ1-4
DNA: TGTGCCAGCACCCGACCGCGACAGGCTGCTTCCTATAATTCACCCCTCCACTTT; CDR3: CASTRPRQAASYNSPLHF; V: TRBV2; size: .; D: .; J: TRBJ1-6
DNA: TGTGCCAGCAGCCCCACTTACCCGGACATCATCTATGGCTACACCTTC; CDR3: CASSPTYPDIIYGYTF; V: TRBV4-2; size: .; D: .; J: TRBJ1-2
DNA: TGTGCCAGCAGCTTGGATACAAACTATGGCTACACCTTC; CDR3: CASSLDTNYGYTF; V: TRBV5-6; size: .; D: .; J: TRBJ1-2
DNA: TGTGCCAGCAGCCCGAATGGGGGGGTGAACACCGGGGAGCTGTTTTTT; CDR3: CASSPNGGVNTGELFF; V: TRBV7-2; size: .; D: TRBD2; J: TRBJ2-2
DNA: TGTGCCATCGGGGGCCTGAGCAATCAGCCCCAGCATTTT; CDR3: CAIGGLSNQPQHF; V: TRBV10-3; size: once; D: .; J: TRBJ1-5
DNA: TGTGCCAGCAGTTCCTTATACCGACTAGCGGGGGCCCAAGAGACCCAGTACTTC; CDR3: CASSSLYRLAGAQETQYF; V: TRBV6-2/TRBV6-3; size: .; D: TRBD2; J: TRBJ2-5
DNA: TGTGCCTCCCAGGGGGGCTCCTACAATGAGCAGTTCTTC; CDR3: CASQGGSYNEQFF; V: TRBV30; size: .; D: .; J: TRBJ2-1
DNA: TGCGCCAGCAGCTTGGAGCCAGGGGATACGCAGTATTTT; CDR3: CASSLEPGDTQYF; V: TRBV5-1; size: .; D: .; J: TRBJ2-3
DNA: TGTGCCAGCAGCGTAGCTGGGGTCGGGGGAGGCGAGCAGTACTTC; CDR3: CASSVAGVGGGEQYF; V: TRBV9; size: .; D: .; J: TRBJ2-7
DNA: TGTGCCAGCAGCTTTTTACCCGGGACAGGGGGCGAAAAACTGTTTTTT; CDR3: CASSFLPGTGGEKLFF; V: TRBV7-2; size: .; D: TRBD1; J: TRBJ1-4
DNA: TGCGCCAGCAGCTTACTAGCGGGGAATGAGCAGTACTTC; CDR3: CASSLLAGNEQYF; V: TRBV5-1; size: .; D: TRBD2; J: TRBJ2-7
DNA: TGCGCCAGCCGACGGGGGTCCTCTGGGGCCAACGTCCTGACTTTC; CDR3: CASRRGSSGANVLTF; V: TRBV5-1; size: .; D: .; J: TRBJ2-6
DNA: TGCGCCAGCAGCAAAACGCGGGGGGATGGCTACACCTTC; CDR3: CASSKTRGDGYTF; V: TRBV5-1; size: .; D: .; J: TRBJ1-2
DNA: TGTGCCAGCAGTTTCACCGAGGAGGGTCTGACCACAGATACGCAGTATTTT; CDR3: CASSFTEEGLTTDTQYF; V: TRBV28; size: .; D: .; J: TRBJ2-3
DNA: TGTGCCAGCAGAACCGGGGGGTCTGGTCGAGCTTTCTTT; CDR3: CASRTGGSGRAFF; V: TRBV6-6; size: once; D: .; J: TRBJ1-1
DNA: TGTGCCAGCAGCCAAGTTACAGCTACCATGAACACTGAAGCTTTCTTT; CDR3: CASSQVTATMNTEAFF; V: TRBV4-2; size: .; D: .; J: TRBJ1-1
DNA: TGTGCCAGCAGCGGACTTACAGGGTCAACCAGCTACACCTTC; CDR3: CASSGLTGSTSYTF; V: TRBV9; size: few; D: .; J: TRBJ1-2
DNA: TGTGCCAGCAGTTTGATCGGGTATAGCAATCAGCCCCAGCATTTT; CDR3: CASSLIGYSNQPQHF; V: TRBV28; size: .; D: .; J: TRBJ1-5
DNA: TGTGCCAGCTCACCAGAGAGGACAGGGTCTTCACCCCTCCACTTT; CDR3: CASSPERTGSSPLHF; V: TRBV18; size: .; D: TRBD1; J: TRBJ1-6
DNA: TGTGCCAGCAGTCCCGCGACTAGCGGAGCGTTACAAGAGACCCAGTACTTC; CDR3: CASSPATSGALQETQYF; V: TRBV6-6; size: once; D: TRBD2; J: TRBJ2-5
DNA: TGTGCCAGCAGCGTAGGGGGCAGTTACCAAGAGACCCAGTACTTC; CDR3: CASSVGGSYQETQYF; V: TRBV9; size: .; D: .; J: TRBJ2-5
DNA: TGCAGCGTTGAATCGGCGGGGGGGGCCTACGAGCAGTACTTC; CDR3: CSVESAGGAYEQYF; V: TRBV29-1; size: .; D: TRBD2; J: TRBJ2-7
DNA: TGCGCCAGCAGCTTGGCCTACTCTGGAAACACCATATATTTT; CDR3: CASSLAYSGNTIYF; V: TRBV5-1; size: .; D: .; J: TRBJ1-3
DNA: TGTGCCAGCAGCCAAGATATAGTAACTGAGCAGTTCTTC; CDR3: CASSQDIVTEQFF; V: TRBV3-1/TRBV3-2; size: .; D: .; J: TRBJ2-1
DNA: TGTGCCAGTAGTATAGCCACCAACAGGTTCACAGATACGCAGTATTTT; CDR3: CASSIATNRFTDTQYF; V: TRBV19; size: .; D: .; J: TRBJ2-3
DNA: TGTGCCAGCTCACCCCTTCAGGGGAGCTCTGGAAACACCATATATTTT; CDR3: CASSPLQGSSGNTIYF; V: TRBV18; size: .; D: .; J: TRBJ1-3
DNA: TGTGCCAGCAGCTTACAGGGGGCCCGCTCCTACGAGCAGTACTTC; CDR3: CASSLQGARSYEQYF; V: TRBV5-6; size: .; D: TRBD1; J: TRBJ2-7
DNA: TGTGCCAGCAGTGAAGGGGCCGCTGGCTATCGTGGCTACACCTTC; CDR3: CASSEGAAGYRGYTF; V: TRBV6-1; size: few; D: .; J: TRBJ1-2
DNA: TGTGCTAGTGGTTTGCCCTTCGCACGGTTGAACACTGAAGCTTTCTTT; CDR3: CASGLPFARLNTEAFF; V: TRBV12-5; size: .; D: .; J: TRBJ1-1
DNA: TGTGCCAGCAGTGATATCAACACCGGGGAGCTGTTTTTT; CDR3: CASSDINTGELFF; V: TRBV2; size: .; D: .; J: TRBJ2-2
DNA: TGTGCCAGCTCCGTCCTGAGGAGCACAGATACGCAGTATTTT; CDR3: CASSVLRSTDTQYF; V: TRBV18; size: few; D: .; J: TRBJ2-3
DNA: TGCGCCAGCAGCGCAGGGGTGGTGAACACTGAAGCTTTCTTT; CDR3: CASSAGVVNTEAFF; V: TRBV5-1; size: .; D: .; J: TRBJ1-1
DNA: TGTGCCAGCAGCTTAGGGGCCTTAGGGGGCTATGGCTACACCTTC; CDR3: CASSLGALGGYGYTF; V: TRBV7-2; size: .; D: .; J: TRBJ1-2
DNA: TGCGCCAGCAGCCTCGGCCTAGGTGGAGAGACCCAGTACTTC; CDR3: CASSLGLGGETQYF; V: TRBV4-3; size: .; D: .; J: TRBJ2-5
DNA: TGTGCCAGCAGTTCGGACAGGTACTATTCACCCCTCCACTTT; CDR3: CASSSDRYYSPLHF; V: TRBV28; size: .; D: TRBD1; J: TRBJ1-6
DNA: TGTGCCAGCAGCCGGGGGGGGACAGATACGCAGTATTTT; CDR3: CASSRGGTDTQYF; V: TRBV2; size: .; D: TRBD2; J: TRBJ2-3
DNA: TGTGCCATCAGTACAGGTGTAGGTACCTACGAGCAGTACTTC; CDR3: CAISTGVGTYEQYF; V: TRBV10-3; size: .; D: .; J: TRBJ2-7
DNA: TGTGCCAGCAGCTCGTCCCGGGACAGGGGAGGAGAAAAACTGTTTTTT; CDR3: CASSSSRDRGGEKLFF; V: TRBV5-4; size: .; D: TRBD1; J: TRBJ1-4
DNA: TGTGCCAGCAGTTCCCAGGGTCCGAAGCCCCAGCATTTT; CDR3: CASSSQGPKPQHF; V: TRBV12-3/TRBV12-4; size: .; D: .; J: TRBJ1-5
DNA: TGTGCCAGCAGTTTGGGGGGGACGGTGAACACTGAAGCTTTCTTT; CDR3: CASSLGGTVNTEAFF; V: TRBV28; size: .; D: .; J: TRBJ1-1
DNA: TGCGCCAGCAGTGATTCAGGGCGGAACACTGAAGCTTTCTTT; CDR3: CASSDSGRNTEAFF; V: TRBV10-2; size: .; D: .; J: TRBJ1-1
DNA: TGTGCCAGCACTCGGACAGCAGCGTGGCCCCAGCATTTT; CDR3: CASTRTAAWPQHF; V: TRBV28; size: .; D: .; J: TRBJ1-5
DNA: TGCGCCAGCAGTGTTAACAGGAACACTGAAGCTTTCTTT; CDR3: CASSVNRNTEAFF; V: TRBV10-2; size: .; D: .; J: TRBJ1-1
DNA: TGTGCCAGCAGCATGACCAGGGGTTTTAACTATGGCTACACCTTC; CDR3: CASSMTRGFNYGYTF; V: TRBV5-4; size: .; D: .; J: TRBJ1-2
DNA: TGTGCCAGCAGTTACGGGACAGGGGGTCTAACTGAAGCTTTCTTT; CDR3: CASSYGTGGLTEAFF; V: TRBV6-5; size: .; D: TRBD1; J: TRBJ1-1
DNA: TGTGCCAGTAGTTCGACAGGGTTCGGCAATCAGCCCCAGCATTTT; CDR3: CASSSTGFGNQPQHF; V: TRBV19; size: .; D: TRBD1; J: TRBJ1-5
DNA: TGTGCCAGCCGAAGACAGGGGGAAACTGAAGCTTTCTTT; CDR3: CASRRQGETEAFF; V: TRBV14; size: .; D: TRBD1; J: TRBJ1-1
DNA: TGCGCCAGCAGCCAAGAAGGCAGGGGTGGAAACACCATATATTTT; CDR3: CASSQEGRGGNTIYF; V: TRBV4-1; size: once; D: .; J: TRBJ1-3
DNA: TGTGCCAGCAGTTGGGACAGGCCCCTCAGGGATACGCAGTATTTT; CDR3: CASSWDRPLRDTQYF; V: TRBV2; size: once; D: TRBD1; J: TRBJ2-3
DNA: TGCAGCGTTGTCGGGGACAGGGGAAACTATGGCTACACCTTC; CDR3: CSVVGDRGNYGYTF; V: TRBV29-1; size: .; D: TRBD1; J: TRBJ1-2
DNA: TGTGCCAGCAGCCACCTCCACATACAGAACACTGAAGCTTTCTTT; CDR3: CASSHLHIQNTEAFF; V: TRBV5-4; size: once; D: .; J: TRBJ1-1
DNA: TGTGCCAGCAGCTTAGTAGTCACGGGAAGCGGAAGCTCCTACGAGCAGTACTTC; CDR3: CASSLVVTGSGSSYEQYF; V: TRBV7-2; size: .; D: .; J: TRBJ2-7
DNA: TGTGCCAGCTCACCTCCGGGACAGGGGGCAGATACGCAGTATTTT; CDR3: CASSPPGQGADTQYF; V: TRBV18; size: once; D: TRBD1; J: TRBJ2-3